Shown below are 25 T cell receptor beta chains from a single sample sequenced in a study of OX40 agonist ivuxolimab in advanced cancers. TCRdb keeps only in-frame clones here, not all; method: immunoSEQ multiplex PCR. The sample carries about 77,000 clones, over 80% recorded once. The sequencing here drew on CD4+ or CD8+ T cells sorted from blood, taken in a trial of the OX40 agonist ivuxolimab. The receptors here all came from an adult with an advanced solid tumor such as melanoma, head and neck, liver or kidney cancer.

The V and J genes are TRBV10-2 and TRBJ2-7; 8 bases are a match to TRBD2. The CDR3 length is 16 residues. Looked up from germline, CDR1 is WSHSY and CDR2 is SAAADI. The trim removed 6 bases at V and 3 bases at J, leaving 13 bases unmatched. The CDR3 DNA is TGCGCCAGCAGGAAGGGTCGGGGGGGAGTCGTCTACGAGCAGTACTTC. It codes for CASRKGRGGVVYEQYF.

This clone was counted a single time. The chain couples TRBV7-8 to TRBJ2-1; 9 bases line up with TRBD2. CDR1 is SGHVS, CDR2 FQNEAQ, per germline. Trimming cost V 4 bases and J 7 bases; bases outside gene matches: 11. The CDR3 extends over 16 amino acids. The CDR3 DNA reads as TGTGCCAGCAGCTCCCGGGTAGCGGGAGTCCCTAATGAGCAGTTCTTC. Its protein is CASSSRVAGVPNEQFF.

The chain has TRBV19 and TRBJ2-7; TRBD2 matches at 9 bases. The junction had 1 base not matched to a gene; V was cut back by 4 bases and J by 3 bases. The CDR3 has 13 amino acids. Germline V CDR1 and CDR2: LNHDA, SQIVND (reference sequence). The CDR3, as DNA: TGTGCCAGTAGTAGGACTAGCGACTACGAGCAGTACTTC. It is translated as CASSRTSDYEQYF.

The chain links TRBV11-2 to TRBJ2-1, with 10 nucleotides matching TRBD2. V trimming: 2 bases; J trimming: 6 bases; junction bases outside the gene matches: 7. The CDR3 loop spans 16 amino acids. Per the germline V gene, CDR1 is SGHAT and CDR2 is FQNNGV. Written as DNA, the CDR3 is TGTGCCAGCAGCTTAAGTTCTAGCGGGAGTTCCAATGAGCAGTTCTTC. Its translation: CASSLSSSGSSNEQFF.

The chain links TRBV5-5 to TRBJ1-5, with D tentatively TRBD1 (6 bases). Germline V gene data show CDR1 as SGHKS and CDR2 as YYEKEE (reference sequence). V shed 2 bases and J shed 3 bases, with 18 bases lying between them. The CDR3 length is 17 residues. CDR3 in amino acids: CASSFGGGRGPNQPQHF. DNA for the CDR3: TGTGCCAGCAGCTTCGGGGGAGGCAGGGGACCCAATCAGCCCCAGCATTTT.

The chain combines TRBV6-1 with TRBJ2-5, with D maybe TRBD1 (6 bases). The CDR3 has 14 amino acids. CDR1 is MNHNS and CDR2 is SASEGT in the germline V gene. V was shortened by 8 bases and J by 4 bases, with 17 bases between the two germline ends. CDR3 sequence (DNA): TGTGCCAGCGGGATAGTTGCAGGGGCAGAGACCCAGTACTTC. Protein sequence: CASGIVAGAETQYF.

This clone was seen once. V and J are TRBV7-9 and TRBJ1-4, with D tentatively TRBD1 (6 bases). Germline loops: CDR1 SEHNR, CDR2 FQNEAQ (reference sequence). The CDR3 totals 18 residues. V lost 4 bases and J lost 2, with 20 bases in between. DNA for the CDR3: TGTGCCAGCAGCTCCCAGGCCTTGTGGGGGCCCACTAATGAAAAACTGTTTTTT. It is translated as CASSSQALWGPTNEKLFF.

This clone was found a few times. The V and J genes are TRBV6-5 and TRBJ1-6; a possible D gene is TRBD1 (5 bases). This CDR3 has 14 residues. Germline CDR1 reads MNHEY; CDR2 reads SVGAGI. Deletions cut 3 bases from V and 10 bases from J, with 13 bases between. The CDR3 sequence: CASSYTQQASPLHF. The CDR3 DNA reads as TGTGCCAGCAGTTATACTCAACAGGCCTCACCCCTCCACTTT.

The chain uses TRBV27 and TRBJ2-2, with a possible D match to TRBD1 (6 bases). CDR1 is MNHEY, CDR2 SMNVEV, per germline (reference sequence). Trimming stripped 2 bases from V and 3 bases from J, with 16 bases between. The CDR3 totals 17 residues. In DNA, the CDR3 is TGTGCCAGCAGTTTAACCGCAAGGACAGCCCACACCGGGGAGCTGTTTTTT. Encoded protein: CASSLTARTAHTGELFF.

The CDR3 spells CASSWPSQGRNIQYF. The CDR3, as DNA: TGTGCCAGCAGCTGGCCCTCACAGGGGAGGAACATTCAGTACTTC. This chain connects TRBV5-6 to TRBJ2-4; maybe TRBD1 (7 bases). The CDR3 sequence is 15 residues long. V lost 3 bases and J lost 7, with 17 bases in between. Per the germline V gene, CDR1 is SGHDT and CDR2 is YYEEEE.

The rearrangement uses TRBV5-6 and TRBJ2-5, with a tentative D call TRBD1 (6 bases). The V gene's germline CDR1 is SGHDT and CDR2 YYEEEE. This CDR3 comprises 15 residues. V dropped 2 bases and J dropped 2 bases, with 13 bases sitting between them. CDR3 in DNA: TGTGCCAGCAGCTTCAGGGGACAAAGACAAGAGACCCAGTACTTC. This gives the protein CASSFRGQRQETQYF.

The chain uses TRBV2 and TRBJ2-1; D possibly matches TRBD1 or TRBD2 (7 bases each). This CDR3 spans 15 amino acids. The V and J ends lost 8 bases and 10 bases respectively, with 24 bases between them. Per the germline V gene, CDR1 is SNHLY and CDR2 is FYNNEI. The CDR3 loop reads CASQDGALQGGEQFF. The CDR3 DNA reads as TGTGCCAGCCAGGATGGGGCCCTTCAGGGGGGGGAGCAGTTCTTC.

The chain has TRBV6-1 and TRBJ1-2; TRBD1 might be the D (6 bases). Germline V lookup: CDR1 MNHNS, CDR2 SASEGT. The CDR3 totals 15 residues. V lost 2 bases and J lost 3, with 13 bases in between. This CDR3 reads CASSEHRAGDYGYTF. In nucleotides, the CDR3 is TGTGCCAGCAGTGAACACAGGGCGGGGGACTATGGCTACACCTTC.

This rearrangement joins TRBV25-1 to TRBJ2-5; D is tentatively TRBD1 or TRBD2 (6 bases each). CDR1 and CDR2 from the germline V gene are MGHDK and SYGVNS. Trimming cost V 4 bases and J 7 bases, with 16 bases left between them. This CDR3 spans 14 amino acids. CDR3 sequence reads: CASSARGGWGTQYF. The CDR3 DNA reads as TGTGCCAGCAGTGCCCGAGGGGGGTGGGGGACCCAGTACTTC.

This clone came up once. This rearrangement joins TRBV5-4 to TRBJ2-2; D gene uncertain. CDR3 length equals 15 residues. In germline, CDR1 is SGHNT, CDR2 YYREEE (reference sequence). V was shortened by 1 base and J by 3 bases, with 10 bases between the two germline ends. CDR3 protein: CASSLSGMDTGELFF. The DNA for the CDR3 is TGTGCCAGCAGCTTGTCTGGAATGGACACCGGGGAGCTGTTTTTT.

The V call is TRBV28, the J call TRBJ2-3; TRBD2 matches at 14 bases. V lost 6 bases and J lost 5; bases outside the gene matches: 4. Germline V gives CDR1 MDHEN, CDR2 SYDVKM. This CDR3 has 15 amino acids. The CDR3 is CASRGTSGGRDTQYF. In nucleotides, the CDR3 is TGTGCCAGCAGAGGGACTAGCGGGGGTAGAGATACGCAGTATTTT.

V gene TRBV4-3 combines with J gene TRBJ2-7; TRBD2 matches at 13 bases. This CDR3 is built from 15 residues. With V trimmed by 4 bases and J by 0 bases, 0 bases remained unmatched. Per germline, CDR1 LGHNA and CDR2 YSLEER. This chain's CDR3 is CASSRLAGGSYEQYF. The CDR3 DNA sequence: TGCGCCAGCAGCCGACTAGCGGGGGGCTCCTACGAGCAGTACTTC.

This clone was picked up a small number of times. CDR3 sequence (DNA): TGTGCCAGTAGTATTATTCCTGGGGAAGCTTTCTTT. Encoded protein: CASSIIPGEAFF. The chain links TRBV19 to TRBJ1-1; D uncertain. Trimming took off 3 bases at V and 8 bases at J, with 10 bases between the two ends. The CDR3 length is 12 residues. Germline CDR1 is LNHDA and CDR2 is SQIVND (reference sequence).

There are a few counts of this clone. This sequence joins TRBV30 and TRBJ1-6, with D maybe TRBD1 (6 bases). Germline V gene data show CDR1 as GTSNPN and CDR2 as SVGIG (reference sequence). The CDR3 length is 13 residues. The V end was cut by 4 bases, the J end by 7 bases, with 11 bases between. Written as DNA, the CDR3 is TGTGCCTGGACACACAGGGTAAATTCACCCCTCCACTTT. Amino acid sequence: CAWTHRVNSPLHF.

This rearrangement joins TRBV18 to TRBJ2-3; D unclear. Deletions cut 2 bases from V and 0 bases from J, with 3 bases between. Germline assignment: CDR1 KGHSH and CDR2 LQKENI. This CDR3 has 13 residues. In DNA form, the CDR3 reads TGTGCCAGCTCACCAGTTAGCACAGATACGCAGTATTTT. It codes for CASSPVSTDTQYF.

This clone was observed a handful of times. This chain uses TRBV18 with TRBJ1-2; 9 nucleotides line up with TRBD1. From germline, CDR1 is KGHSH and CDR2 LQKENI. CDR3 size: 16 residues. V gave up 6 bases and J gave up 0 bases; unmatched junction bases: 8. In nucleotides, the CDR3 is TGTGCCAGCTCGTCTACGGACAGGGGAGCTAACTATGGCTACACCTTC. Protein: CASSSTDRGANYGYTF.

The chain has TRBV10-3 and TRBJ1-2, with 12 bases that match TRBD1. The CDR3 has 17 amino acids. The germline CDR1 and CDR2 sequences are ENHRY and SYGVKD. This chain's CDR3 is CATAPGQGASSDYGYTF. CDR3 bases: TGTGCTACTGCCCCGGGACAGGGGGCTAGTTCGGACTATGGCTACACCTTC.

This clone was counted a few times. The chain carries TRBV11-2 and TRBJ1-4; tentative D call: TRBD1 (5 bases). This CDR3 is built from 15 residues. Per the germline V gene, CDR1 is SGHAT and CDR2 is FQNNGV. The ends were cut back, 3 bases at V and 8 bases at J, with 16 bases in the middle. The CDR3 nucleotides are TGTGCCAGCAGCTTCAACGGGGGGGGAGGCGAAAAACTGTTTTTT. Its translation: CASSFNGGGGEKLFF.

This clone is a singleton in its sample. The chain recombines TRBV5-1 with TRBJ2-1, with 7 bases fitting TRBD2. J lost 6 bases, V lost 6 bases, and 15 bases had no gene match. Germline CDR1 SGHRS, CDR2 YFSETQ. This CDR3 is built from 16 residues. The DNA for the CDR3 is TGCGCCAGCATGCCCTACTCGGTAGCGGGTAGCAATGAGCAGTTCTTC. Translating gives CASMPYSVAGSNEQFF. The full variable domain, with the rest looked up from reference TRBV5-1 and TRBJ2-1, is KAGVTQTPRYLIKTRGQQVTLSCSPISGHRSVSWYQQTPGQGLQFLFEYFSETQRNKGNFPGRFSGRQFSNSRSEMNVSTLELGDSALYLCASMPYSVAGSNEQFFGPGTRLTVL.

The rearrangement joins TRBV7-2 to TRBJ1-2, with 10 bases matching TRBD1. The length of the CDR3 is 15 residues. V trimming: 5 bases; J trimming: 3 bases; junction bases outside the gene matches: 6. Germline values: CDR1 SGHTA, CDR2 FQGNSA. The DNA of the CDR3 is TGTGCCAGCAGCCCTAGGACAGGGGGTTACTATGGCTACACCTTC. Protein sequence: CASSPRTGGYYGYTF.